This TCR beta chain was recorded in a study of T cell repertoires in cytomegalovirus infection (dated by TCRdb to about 2019). For the study in its entirety: The peptide stimulations were aimed at well-studied HLA-B-restricted epitopes as well as recently identified HLA-C-restricted CMV epitopes, whose presentation resists viral immunomodulation. Because public TCR beta signatures pointed to carriage of CMV infection together with the matching HLA type, the HLA type of each donor mattered for the analysis. What the authors observed across the whole study: Carriers of CMV infection plus the relevant HLA type were discriminated by the cumulative frequency of public TCR beta family members in the study cohort and in an independent roughly 380-donor cohort. The ex vivo response was dominated by HLA-C-restricted CMV-specific TCR beta clonotypes, which also provided the single most frequent clonotype in two of eight donors.

The treatment or condition label, read with the paper, signifies: in vitro stimulation with specific CMV peptide epitopes to enrich CMV-specific T cells. About this clonotype: Its binding antigen is unknown. Base qualities are not provided; no much larger clone lies one nucleotide away.

CDR3 length: 17 amino acids, cysteine to phenylalanine. The only DNA kept is the CDR3, 51 bases in frame from the first base. V is trimmed back by 1 base and J by 5 bases, and the junction contains 14 bases that no gene match accounts for. For CDR1 and CDR2, the germline V gene lists ENHRY and SYGVKD. Instrument used: Illumina HiSeq 1500. TCRdb reworked the public reads: Q25 trimming with fastp, MiXCR clone assembly, productive beta chains retained. All rows with the same CDR3 protein become a single entry with the most common DNA and genes. For this sample there are 450,000 to 650,000 distinct CDR3 sequences; almost 40% appear just once. Around 46% of the sample is in the top ten clones.

The sample was cultured PBMCs, taken from culture after CMV antigen stimulation. The receptor was isolated from a human donor in good health (CMV status not recorded). Some clones in this sample may be carry-over from other donors' samples. This chain joins TRBV10-3 to TRBJ2-7, and 7 junction bases match TRBD2. The CDR3 protein is CAISEFAVPAGDDEQYF. The nucleotide sequence reads TGTGCCATCAGTGAGTTCGCCGTCCCGGCGGGAGATGACGAGCAGTACTTC.